This T cell receptor beta chain was recovered during a study of T cell repertoires in aging, cancer and after chemotherapy (dated by TCRdb to between 2017 and 2020). Study-level background: Six donor age groups were covered, ranging from 30 or younger up to 70 or older, and each group contained at least three individuals. In the solid tumor group, the paired samples taken before and after chemotherapy came from patients with brain tumors (glioblastoma) who were receiving therapy based on temozolomide. Several million TCR reads were contained in the full dataset. Peripheral blood TCR beta repertoires from healthy donors and cancer patients were profiled to examine immunoaging and T cell reconstitution after chemotherapy. A cohort of under 250 cancer patients (around 94 with hematological and 124 with solid cancers) was assembled, and 100 or so healthy donors were included as a reference group.

Instead of sorted cells or RNA, genomic DNA extracted from peripheral blood served as the source for amplifying TCR beta rearrangements. This clonotype is termed large (0.1 to 1%). Its antigen is not yet known. Per-nucleotide qualities are absent, and no much larger clonotype sits a single base away. Rearranged TRB sequences spanning V, D and J segments were amplified by multiplex touch-down PCR using a mixed TRB-A/B primer pool. Illumina adapters and sample indices were attached to the amplicons through two consecutive PCR reactions run with Phusion HS II polymerase. The amplicons were purified from gel with the NucleoSpin Gel and PCR Clean-up kit and then assessed with Qubit and an Agilent 2100 Bioanalyzer. Sequencing of the libraries was done on an Illumina MiSeq with paired-end, single-indexed 600-cycle runs. The original pipeline was this. MiXCR versions 2.12 and 3.0.5 were used to process the TRB sequences. Each unique CDR3 nucleotide sequence counted as one clone, and only productive sequences with at least two reads were retained. The repertoire metrics were Shannon diversity, evenness, clonality (calculated as one minus evenness), and diversity profiles parameterized by alpha from 0 to 5. Generation probabilities of clones in paired pre- and post-chemotherapy samples were computed with the IGoR algorithm. TCRdb handled the public reads itself, with Q25 trimming in fastp and clone calling in MiXCR, and kept productive beta chains. Entries that share a CDR3 protein sequence are merged under the most common genes and DNA. The V and J calls, along with clone size, are taken from TCRdb and not from the paper's own processing. The sample contains around 500 distinct CDR3 sequences, roughly 18% of them found a single time. About 25% of the sample rests with the top ten.

The research as a whole found: Significantly lower blood TCR diversity and higher clonality were observed in untreated patients with hematological or solid cancers than in age-matched healthy donors. Median generation probability increased over the chemotherapy interval in both cancer cohorts, suggesting repertoire reconstitution through rebound thymic output. In healthy donors, the decline in TCR diversity with age was mainly explained by loss of richness, whereas in cancer patients loss of evenness was also found to contribute. According to the authors, the repertoire data do not permit conclusions about immunological memory after chemotherapy.

CDR1 and CDR2 (MNHEY, SVGEGT) derive from the germline V gene. From cysteine to phenylalanine, the CDR3 is 13 amino acids long. The CDR3 DNA has 39 bases and is translated from base 1. V and J lose 7 bases and 7 bases, and a span of 16 bases separates them. Specimen: blood. The clonotype comes from a human donor with a solid tumor. The chain is made from TRBV6-2 or TRBV6-3 and TRBJ2-5; the D gene assignment is perhaps TRBD1 or TRBD2, with each matching 5 bases. CDR3 sequence: CASTSGQDGTQYF. The nucleotide sequence reads as follows: TGTGCCAGCACCTCGGGGCAGGATGGGACCCAGTACTTC.